The clone carrying this T cell receptor (beta chain) came up many times. Antigen unknown. This entry comes from a study of CD8 T cells in ankylosing spondylitis. General study results and limits: Clones tied to disease were said to be significantly enriched in matched ankylosing spondylitis synovial fluid. About 8 highly homologous variants made up a TCR beta motif, and this motif appeared characteristic of ankylosing spondylitis blood.

There are 14 residues in the CDR3. Looked up from germline, CDR1 is SGDLS and CDR2 is YYNGEE. With V trimmed by 3 bases and J by 5 bases, 2 bases remained unmatched. Libraries of TCR beta came from quantitative 5'-RACE with molecular barcodes. TCRdb passed the 5' RACE reads through MiXCR, listing each CDR3 protein once. The sample yields around 25,000 distinct CDR3 sequences, about 2.6% seen once. The origin of this receptor is a female donor with ankylosing spondylitis or in good health (not recorded which). Sequenced input: blood, either unsorted or a sorted T cell fraction (not recorded which). The rearrangement uses TRBV9 and TRBJ2-2; 9 positions agree with TRBD1. The CDR3 protein is CASSGGQGTGELFF. Written as DNA, the CDR3 is TGTGCCAGCAGCGGGGGACAGGGTACCGGGGAGCTGTTTTTT.